The clone carrying this TCR beta chain was seen only a few times. Its specificity is unknown. This may be a read error, as it is one base from a much larger clone. These data come from a study of T cells in Graves' hyperthyroidism and ophthalmopathy. Study conclusions and caveats: Also found in blood were most expanded thyroid clonotypes above 0.001.

Diagnoses were established using clinical symptoms, serum thyroxine and TRAb, thyroid ultrasound and orbital computed tomography. Isolation of PBMCs was performed on about 9.9 ml fresh peripheral blood. Amplification targeted TCR beta CDR3 regions from RNA transcripts. When the TCR CDR3 underwent first-round RT-PCR, the HTBI primer set was used. TCRdb itself ran the multiplex PCR reads through MiXCR, one entry per CDR3 protein. The sample lists some 460,000 distinct CDR3 sequences; 15% to 17% were seen once. CDR3 size: 13 residues. Germline CDR1 reads MNHNS; CDR2 reads SASEGT. The TCR originated in a woman under 30 with Graves' hyperthyroidism. Specimen: blood. The chain combines TRBV6-1 with TRBJ2-5; perhaps TRBD1 as D (5 bases). The CDR3 loop reads CASSTQEQEAQYF. The CDR3 DNA reads TGTGCCAGCAGTACACAGGAGCAAGAGGCCCAGTACTTC.